Below, 28 T cell receptor beta chains from the same sample are listed, as sequenced in a study of blood T cell repertoires in COVID-19. Produced via immunoSEQ multiplex PCR; TCRdb's table is partial and in-frame only. The table shows about 59,000 clones, with 87% occurring only once. The sequenced sample was peripheral blood. All receptors derive from a man aged 55 to 69 with active or convalescent COVID-19.

This clone was counted once. This sequence joins TRBV5-6 and TRBJ1-5; tentatively, D is TRBD1 (6 bases). Germline V gene lookup returns CDR1 SGHDT and CDR2 YYEEEE. The CDR3 has 14 amino acids. The germline V and J ends were trimmed by 4 bases and 2 bases, with 10 bases remaining between them. The CDR3 loop is CASSHRVGNQPQHF. Written as DNA, the CDR3 is TGTGCCAGCAGCCACAGGGTGGGCAATCAGCCCCAGCATTTT. The full variable domain, rest sourced from reference TRBV5-6 and TRBJ1-5, is DAGVTQSPTHLIKTRGQQVTLRCSPKSGHDTVSWYQQALGQGPQFIFQYYEEEERQRGNFPDRFSGHQFPNYSSELNVNALLLGDSALYLCASSHRVGNQPQHFGDGTRLSIL.

The genes are TRBV21-1 and TRBJ1-4; the table's D call, TRBD1, has no DNA check behind it. TRBV21-1 has pseudogene status. The CDR3 has 15 amino acids. In nucleotides, the CDR3 is TGTGCCAGCAGCAGACAGGGGGCCTTGATCGAAAAACTGTTTTTT. Translated, it gives CASSRQGALIEKLFF.

The chain combines TRBV18 with TRBJ2-1; 8 nucleotides agree with TRBD2. The trim removed 2 bases at V and 5 bases at J, leaving 11 bases unmatched. Germline V gene data show CDR1 as KGHSH and CDR2 as LQKENI. The length of the CDR3 is 17 residues. The CDR3 loop is CASSPLTVAGGDNEQFF. The CDR3 coding sequence is TGTGCCAGCTCACCATTAACGGTTGCGGGAGGAGACAATGAGCAGTTCTTC.

The chain has TRBV2 and TRBJ2-7, with 7 bases lining up with TRBD1. The V segment lost 6 bases and the J segment 5 bases; nucleotides outside the gene matches: 7. Germline CDR1 and CDR2: SNHLY and FYNNEI. The CDR3 runs to 13 residues. CDR3 in amino acids: CASSQQTGHEQYF. The CDR3 nucleotides read TGTGCCAGCAGCCAACAGACAGGGCACGAGCAGTACTTC.

The CDR3 DNA follows: TGTGCCAGCAGCCAAGTCAGGAGCGGGAGCCACGAGCAGTACTTC. Amino acids: CASSQVRSGSHEQYF. V usage is TRBV3-1 (or the pseudogene TRBV3-2) and J usage is TRBJ2-7, with 8 bases lining up with TRBD2. Germline loops: CDR1 LGHDT, CDR2 YNNKEL (reference sequence). This CDR3 has 15 amino acids. Germline trimming cut 1 base from V and 5 bases from J; bases unmatched to any gene: 7.

This clone occurred once. V and J are TRBV6-6 and TRBJ2-1, with 11 bases fitting TRBD2. Trimming removed 5 bases from V and 4 bases from J; junction bases left unmatched: 1. The CDR3 has 14 amino acids. Germline assignment: CDR1 MNHNY and CDR2 SVGAGI (reference sequence). CDR3 bases: TGTGCCAGCAGTCTAGCGGGGGGTTACAATGAGCAGTTCTTC. Protein product: CASSLAGGYNEQFF.

The rearrangement links TRBV7-2 to TRBJ1-3; 7 nucleotides align to TRBD1. CDR1 and CDR2 from the germline V gene are SGHTA and FQGNSA. This CDR3 is built from 16 residues. V shed 1 base and J 0 bases; nucleotides not matched to a gene: 3. CDR3 protein: CASSLVRDSSGNTIYF. CDR3 DNA: TGTGCCAGCAGCTTAGTAAGGGACAGCTCTGGAAACACCATATATTTT.

This chain links TRBV6-5 with TRBJ1-1; 9 bases line up with TRBD1. The CDR3 length is 13 residues. The V and J ends lost 6 bases and 4 bases, in that order; junction bases with no gene match: 3. Germline-derived CDR1 and CDR2 are MNHEY and SVGAGI. The CDR3 is CASSRDRVTEAFF. For the CDR3, the DNA is TGTGCCAGCAGCCGGGACAGGGTCACTGAAGCTTTCTTT.

The rearrangement uses TRBV18 and TRBJ2-1, with 7 bases lining up with TRBD1. Per the germline V gene, CDR1 is KGHSH and CDR2 is LQKENI. The CDR3 covers 14 residues. V gave up 2 bases and J gave up 9 bases; unmatched junction bases: 7. CDR3 protein: CASSPGQGQSEQFF. The CDR3 DNA follows: TGTGCCAGCTCACCAGGTCAGGGACAGAGTGAGCAGTTCTTC.

The chain joins TRBV13 to TRBJ2-7, with 9 bases aligning to TRBD2. The CDR3 is 15 residues long. Germline values: CDR1 PRHDT, CDR2 FYEKMQ (reference sequence). Germline trimming cut 1 base from V and 2 bases from J; bases unmatched to any gene: 3. The CDR3 here is CASSLDRGRAYEQYF. CDR3 nucleotides: TGTGCCAGCAGCTTAGATCGCGGGAGGGCCTACGAGCAGTACTTC.

The chain uses TRBV5-1 and TRBJ1-1; D not certain. The CDR3 is 14 amino acids. Germline CDR1 reads SGHRS; CDR2 reads YFSETQ. V dropped 5 bases and J dropped 0 bases, with 11 bases sitting between them. The CDR3 is CASRGNNLNTEAFF. The CDR3 nucleotides read TGCGCCAGCAGGGGCAACAATTTGAACACTGAAGCTTTCTTT.

Remarks on this clone: The junction differs from germline at one of its ends, possibly a read error. The chain has TRBV11-3 and TRBJ2-3; TRBD1 agrees at 10 bases. CDR1 and CDR2 (germline): SGHNT, YENEEA. This CDR3 region has 17 residues. CDR3 sequence (DNA): TGTGCCAGCAGCGTAGATACCGGGACAGGGGCCACAGATACGCAGTATTTT. It yields the protein CASSVDTGTGATDTQYF.

This chain joins TRBV4-1 and TRBJ1-2, with TRBD1 as a possible D gene (5 bases). The V gene's germline CDR1 is MGHRA and CDR2 YSYEKL. The CDR3 is 15 residues long. V shed 3 bases and J shed 4 bases, with 15 bases lying between them. The CDR3 DNA sequence: TGCGCCAGCAGCCACTCTGGACATCTCACCTATGGCTACACCTTC. It codes for CASSHSGHLTYGYTF.

The V and J genes are TRBV20-1 and TRBJ1-2, with D uncertain. The germline gives CDR1 DFQATT, CDR2 SNEGSKA (reference sequence). V gave up 3 bases and J gave up 6 bases, with 5 bases separating them. The CDR3 is 10 residues long. The CDR3 region is CSARQDGYTF. The CDR3 DNA follows: TGCAGTGCTAGGCAGGATGGCTACACCTTC.

The chain employs TRBV7-8 and TRBJ1-1; 9 nucleotides match TRBD1. V was pared by 5 bases and J by 0 bases, with 19 bases of the junction left unmatched. Germline V gives CDR1 SGHVS, CDR2 FQNEAQ. The CDR3 spans 20 residues. The CDR3 is CASSTRHGIPGQGLNTEAFF. Here the CDR3 DNA reads TGTGCCAGCAGCACGCGCCATGGTATACCGGGACAGGGATTGAACACTGAAGCTTTCTTT.

This clone was picked up one time. This chain uses TRBV6-5 with TRBJ2-1; TRBD2 matches 7 bases. The trim removed 11 bases at V and 0 bases at J, leaving 4 bases unmatched. The CDR3 sequence is 13 residues long. Germline assignment: CDR1 MNHEY and CDR2 SVGAGI. The CDR3 DNA reads TGTGCCTCAATAGCGGGCTCCTACAATGAGCAGTTCTTC. Translation: CASIAGSYNEQFF.

The chain recombines TRBV28 with TRBJ2-7; D is possibly TRBD1 (5 bases). There are 14 residues in the CDR3. In germline, CDR1 is MDHEN, CDR2 SYDVKM. The V and J ends lost 6 bases and 3 bases respectively, with 15 bases between them. The CDR3 protein is CASSSSRTRYEQYF. DNA of the CDR3: TGTGCCAGCAGCTCTTCAAGGACACGCTACGAGCAGTACTTC. Filled out from reference TRBV28 and TRBJ2-7, the complete variable domain reads DVKVTQSSRYLVKRTGEKVFLECVQDMDHENMFWYRQDPGLGLRLIYFSYDVKMKEKGDIPEGYSVSREKKERFSLILESASTNQTSMYLCASSSSRTRYEQYFGPGTRLTVT.

The chain links TRBV24-1 to TRBJ2-5; 8 bases line up with TRBD2. The CDR3 has 14 amino acids. CDR1 and CDR2 from the germline V gene are KGHDR and SFDVKD. The J segment lost 5 bases and the V segment lost 7 bases, leaving 8 bases of the junction unmatched. This CDR3 is CATSQAGGAETQYF. The CDR3 coding sequence is TGTGCCACCAGCCAGGCGGGGGGCGCGGAGACCCAGTACTTC.

For this clone: One junction end does not reproduce the germline sequence, and a read error may be involved. This chain uses TRBV28 with TRBJ1-1, with 8 bases fitting TRBD1. The CDR3 contains 17 residues. Germline CDR1 is MDHEN and CDR2 is SYDVKM. The CDR3 nucleotides are TGTGCCAGCTGTTTTTATTTTGGCGGGACAGGGAACACTGAAGCTTTCTTT. Translated: CASCFYFGGTGNTEAFF.

V is TRBV7-2 and J is TRBJ1-6, with 9 bases fitting TRBD1. Germline CDR1 is SGHTA and CDR2 is FQGNSA. V dropped 2 bases and J dropped 9; count of bases not matched to a gene: 2. The CDR3 is made up of 14 amino acids. CDR3 sequence reads: CASSLTGQGSPLHF. The CDR3 DNA reads as TGTGCCAGCAGCTTAACGGGACAGGGTTCACCCCTCCACTTT.

The chain has TRBV6-5 and TRBJ1-5; the D is unclear. Germline lookup yields CDR1 MNHEY and CDR2 SVGAGI. The ends were cut back, 6 bases at V and 0 bases at J, with 6 bases in the middle. The CDR3 totals 13 residues. In nucleotides, the CDR3 is TGTGCCAGCAGACGGAGTAGCAATCAGCCCCAGCATTTT. It yields the protein CASRRSSNQPQHF.

This chain uses TRBV18 with TRBJ2-5; D unclear. The CDR3 consists of 12 residues. V was trimmed by 6 bases and J by 0 bases, leaving 5 bases between them. CDR1 is KGHSH and CDR2 is LQKENI in the germline V gene. DNA for the CDR3: TGTGCCAGCTCCCAATACCAAGAGACCCAGTACTTC. Its protein product is CASSQYQETQYF.

The V and J genes are TRBV5-1 and TRBJ1-5; D not resolved. V dropped 0 bases and J dropped 4 bases, with 11 bases sitting between them. There are 15 residues in the CDR3. Germline CDR1 reads SGHRS; CDR2 reads YFSETQ. The DNA for the CDR3 is TGCGCCAGCAGCTTGGACCTCTCGGGGAATCAGCCCCAGCATTTT. Encoded protein: CASSLDLSGNQPQHF.

This clone was observed a single time. V gene TRBV5-4 combines with J gene TRBJ2-1; no definite D call. The germline V gene encodes CDR1 SGHNT and CDR2 YYREEE (reference sequence). V lost 0 bases and J 7 bases, leaving 5 bases between the germline ends. The CDR3 totals 12 residues. CDR3 nucleotides: TGTGCCAGCAGCTTGGCCCGTAATGAGCAGTTCTTC. It specifies CASSLARNEQFF.

The rearrangement links TRBV19 to TRBJ1-3, with a tentative D call TRBD1 (6 bases). Between the trimmed V and J ends, which lost 6 bases and 8 bases, there was a span of 20 bases. The CDR3 consists of 15 residues. Germline assignment: CDR1 LNHDA and CDR2 SQIVND (reference sequence). CDR3 sequence reads: CASREGQRTLDTIYF. In DNA form, the CDR3 reads TGTGCCAGTAGAGAAGGACAGCGGACCCTAGACACCATATATTTT.

This chain links TRBV21-1 with TRBJ2-5; the table gives TRBD1 as D, unverified against the DNA. TRBV21-1 is an annotated pseudogene. The CDR3 is 16 residues long. The CDR3 region has the DNA TGTGCCAGCAGCTTTCGGACAGGGCGTTCGCAAGAGACCCAGTACTTC. Protein sequence: CASSFRTGRSQETQYF.

This rearrangement joins TRBV19 to TRBJ1-2; D is uncertain. Germline V CDR1 and CDR2: LNHDA, SQIVND (reference sequence). This CDR3 has 15 residues. Between the trimmed V and J ends, which lost 3 bases and 4 bases, there was a span of 15 bases. As DNA, the CDR3 is TGTGCCAGTAGTATCGGAATAGCTTCGACCTATGGCTACACCTTC. This translates into CASSIGIASTYGYTF. The full variable domain, in which reference TRBV19 and TRBJ1-2 provide the parts outside the CDR3, is DGGITQSPKYLFRKEGQNVTLSCEQNLNHDAMYWYRQDPGQGLRLIYYSQIVNDFQKGDIAEGYSVSREKKESFPLTVTSAQKNPTAFYLCASSIGIASTYGYTFGSGTRLTVV.

The rearrangement joins TRBV6-2 or TRBV6-3 to TRBJ2-7, with a possible D match to TRBD1 (6 bases). Deletions cut 3 bases from V and 2 bases from J, with 11 bases between. Germline V CDR1 and CDR2: MNHEY, SVGEGT. The CDR3 totals 14 residues. The CDR3 DNA sequence: TGTGCCAGCAGTTATCCAGGACAGACCTACGAGCAGTACTTC. The encoded protein is CASSYPGQTYEQYF.